The present entry profiles one T cell receptor beta chain with its context. This sample is part of a study of blood T cell repertoires in COVID-19. Study-wide context: T cells, B-cell-depleted T cells, or PBMCs supplied cDNA or gDNA.

All enrollees were roughly 18 to 100 years old and from roughly 26 US areas. Cohorts were based on clinical histories the participants reported. Someone with COVID-19 had been met by exposed participants within 2 weeks before study entry. Clones were sequenced by immunoSEQ multiplex PCR, and TCRdb holds only the in-frame ones, with some missing. Of over 200,000 clones in the sample, 88% were seen once. CDR1 is SGDLS, CDR2 YYNGEE, per germline. The CDR3 spans 14 residues. V was trimmed by 4 bases and J by 3 bases, leaving 11 bases between them. The TCR was taken from a woman between 25 and 40 years old who had been exposed to COVID-19. Input material: PBMCs or T cells enriched from blood (not recorded which). The chain is built from TRBV9 and TRBJ1-5; the D gene is possibly TRBD1 (6 bases). For the CDR3, the DNA is TGTGCCAGCAGCCGGGGGGGGCACAATCAGCCCCAGCATTTT. Translated: CASSRGGHNQPQHF.